These 23 T cell receptor beta chains were all obtained from the same sample, sequenced in a study of blood T cell repertoires in COVID-19. Only in-frame clones appear in the TCRdb table, and some are missing; sequencing was by immunoSEQ multiplex PCR. Altogether roughly 21,000 clones are present, roughly four fifths being singletons, with the ten largest covering approximately 7%. The sample comprised peripheral blood. These receptors all stem from a human donor in a cohort sampled during active COVID-19.

The chain combines TRBV10-1 with TRBJ1-3; a weak D match, TRBD1 (5 bases). The germline gives CDR1 WNHNN, CDR2 SYGVQD (reference sequence). V dropped 6 bases and J dropped 6 bases, with 15 bases sitting between them. The CDR3 is made up of 14 amino acids. CDR3 DNA: TGCGCCAGCAGAGTTCACGAGGGACTAAACACCATATATTTT. Translation gives CASRVHEGLNTIYF.

The chain has TRBV7-9 and TRBJ1-1; maybe TRBD1 (5 bases). The CDR3 contains 13 residues. Germline V gene lookup returns CDR1 SEHNR and CDR2 FQNEAQ (reference sequence). The V end lost 4 bases, the J end lost 10 bases, and 16 bases lay between the germline ends. CDR3 nucleotides: TGTGCCAGCAGCTACCAGGACGCGGGGGGAGCTTTCTTT. Translated: CASSYQDAGGAFF.

V is TRBV25-1 and J is TRBJ2-1; a weak D match, TRBD1 (5 bases). V lost 5 bases and J 7 bases, leaving 12 bases between the germline ends. The CDR3 is made up of 13 amino acids. In germline, CDR1 is MGHDK, CDR2 SYGVNS. CDR3 sequence reads: CASSLSGINEQFF. Written as DNA, the CDR3 is TGTGCCAGCAGTCTTTCAGGGATAAATGAGCAGTTCTTC.

The chain is built from TRBV15 and TRBJ1-5; no firm D call. This CDR3 has 15 residues. V was cut by 0 bases and J by 0 bases, with 6 bases left in between. Germline assignment: CDR1 LNHNV and CDR2 YYDKDF (reference sequence). This chain's CDR3 is CATSRDPVSNQPQHF. CDR3 DNA sequence: TGTGCCACCAGCAGAGATCCGGTTAGCAATCAGCCCCAGCATTTT.

J is TRBJ2-5 and V is TRBV6-1; D may be TRBD2 (6 bases). V gave up 0 bases and J gave up 9 bases, with 8 bases separating them. Germline V lookup: CDR1 MNHNS, CDR2 SASEGT. CDR3 size: 12 residues. CDR3 sequence (DNA): TGTGCCAGCAGTGAAGCGGGGGGATCCCAGTACTTC. Protein product: CASSEAGGSQYF.

The rearrangement uses TRBV18 and TRBJ2-5; TRBD1 agrees at 7 bases. CDR3 size: 14 residues. Germline CDR1 and CDR2: KGHSH and LQKENI. The J segment lost 5 bases and the V segment lost 3 bases, leaving 6 bases of the junction unmatched. Here the CDR3 reads CASSPTTGWETQYF. CDR3 coding DNA: TGTGCCAGCTCACCTACGACAGGGTGGGAGACCCAGTACTTC.

J is TRBJ1-2 and V is TRBV30, with 7 bases lining up with TRBD1. Unmatched junction bases numbered 9, after V lost 8 bases and J lost 0 bases. The CDR3 covers 14 residues. Germline values: CDR1 GTSNPN, CDR2 SVGIG (reference sequence). Here the CDR3 reads CARSFGTANYGYTF. The CDR3 DNA follows: TGTGCCCGGTCCTTCGGGACAGCTAACTATGGCTACACCTTC.

V and J are TRBV6-6 and TRBJ2-7; 9 bases agree with TRBD1. Germline CDR1 MNHNY, CDR2 SVGAGI (reference sequence). The CDR3 has 16 residues. V lost 5 bases to trimming and J lost 5 bases; unmatched junction nucleotides: 13. This CDR3 reads CASSTPPGTGKHEQYF. CDR3 DNA: TGTGCCAGCAGTACACCTCCGGGGACAGGGAAACACGAGCAGTACTTC.

This clone was counted a single time. The rearrangement links TRBV7-3 to TRBJ1-5; TRBD1 matches at 7 bases. Losses at the gene ends were 5 bases for V and 0 bases for J; bases not matched to a gene: 16. CDR3 length: 19 amino acids. The germline CDR1 and CDR2 sequences are SGHTA and FQGTGA. CDR3 in amino acids: CASSKTGSLQGVSNQPQHF. As DNA, the CDR3 is TGTGCCAGCAGCAAAACAGGGTCCCTGCAGGGGGTTAGCAATCAGCCCCAGCATTTT.

The rearrangement joins TRBV7-7 to TRBJ2-3; 9 nucleotides agree with TRBD2. CDR1 SSHAT and CDR2 FNYEAQ come from the germline V gene (reference sequence). This CDR3 has 16 residues. V lost 5 bases, J lost 2 bases, and 8 bases stayed unmatched. The CDR3 is CASSRLSGGITDTQYF. As DNA, the CDR3 is TGTGCCAGCAGCCGTCTAAGCGGGGGGATCACAGATACGCAGTATTTT.

V is TRBV4-1 and J is TRBJ1-1, with 7 bases lining up with TRBD1. The junction had 18 bases not matched to a gene; V was cut back by 2 bases and J by 9 bases. CDR3 length: 17 residues. Germline V CDR1 and CDR2: MGHRA, YSYEKL. CDR3 region: CASSQFRDHDREWKAFF. DNA of the CDR3: TGCGCCAGCAGCCAATTTAGAGACCACGACAGGGAATGGAAAGCTTTCTTT.

The genes are TRBV15 and TRBJ1-1, with TRBD1 as a possible D gene (5 bases). V lost 3 bases to trimming and J lost 5 bases, with 10 bases between them. The CDR3 has 13 amino acids. Germline lookup yields CDR1 LNHNV and CDR2 YYDKDF (reference sequence). The CDR3 spells CATSRVQGTEAFF. The DNA for the CDR3 is TGTGCCACCAGCAGGGTCCAGGGAACTGAAGCTTTCTTT.

The rearrangement links TRBV5-1 to TRBJ1-2, with TRBD1 as a possible D gene (5 bases). This CDR3 is 14 amino acids long. CDR1 is SGHRS and CDR2 is YFSETQ in the germline V gene. V lost 5 bases and J lost 8, with 19 bases in between. CDR3: CASRTASGSEGYTF. CDR3 DNA: TGCGCCAGCAGAACCGCATCAGGGTCGGAAGGCTACACCTTC.

The V and J genes are TRBV3-1 (or the pseudogene TRBV3-2) and TRBJ2-2; 7 nucleotides align to TRBD1. The CDR3 is made up of 15 amino acids. V trimming: 1 base; J trimming: 14 bases; junction bases outside the gene matches: 13. Germline V CDR1 and CDR2: LGHDT, YNNKEL (reference sequence). CDR3 loop: CASSQGLMRGGELFF. The CDR3 region has the DNA TGTGCCAGCAGCCAAGGGTTGATGAGAGGGGGCGAACTGTTTTTT.

The gene calls are TRBV19 and TRBJ1-4; 8 positions match TRBD1. V gave up 3 bases and J gave up 8 bases; unmatched junction bases: 2. CDR1 is LNHDA, CDR2 SQIVND, per germline (reference sequence). The CDR3 runs to 13 residues. This CDR3 reads CASSIQGAEKLFF. CDR3 nucleotides: TGTGCCAGTAGTATCCAGGGGGCGGAAAAACTGTTTTTT.

The gene calls are TRBV28 and TRBJ1-2; 11 bases agree with TRBD1. This CDR3 spans 15 amino acids. From germline, CDR1 is MDHEN and CDR2 SYDVKM. With V trimmed by 6 bases and J by 4 bases, 7 bases remained unmatched. CDR3 nucleotides: TGTGCCAGCAGGGACAGGGGGCTGGAGAGCTATGGCTACACCTTC. This translates into CASRDRGLESYGYTF.

V gene TRBV3-1 (or the pseudogene TRBV3-2) combines with J gene TRBJ1-5; 7 positions agree with TRBD1. The CDR3 loop spans 14 amino acids. V was pared by 5 bases and J by 2 bases, with 3 bases of the junction left unmatched. CDR1 is LGHDT and CDR2 is YNNKEL in the germline V gene (reference sequence). CDR3 bases: TGTGCCAGCAGCAATACAGGGGGCAATCAGCCCCAGCATTTT. Its translation is CASSNTGGNQPQHF.

This clone occurred once. This rearrangement joins TRBV18 to TRBJ2-5; 8 positions agree with TRBD2. Germline CDR1 and CDR2: KGHSH and LQKENI. The CDR3 totals 15 residues. V lost 4 bases to trimming and J lost 5 bases; unmatched junction nucleotides: 9. The CDR3 loop reads CASSRGGPLGETQYF. The CDR3 region has the DNA TGTGCCAGCTCACGCGGGGGGCCCCTCGGGGAGACCCAGTACTTC.

The rearrangement uses TRBV20-1 and TRBJ1-1; D possibly corresponds to TRBD1 (5 bases). Germline V lookup: CDR1 DFQATT, CDR2 SNEGSKA (reference sequence). V lost 6 bases, J lost 10 bases, and 15 bases lay in between. The CDR3 runs 11 residues. The CDR3 nucleotides read TGCAGTGCCCTGAGGTGGGGCGCAGCTTTCTTT. Protein product: CSALRWGAAFF.

This clone was observed a handful of times. The chain links TRBV19 to TRBJ2-4, with D possibly being TRBD1 (6 bases). Germline V gives CDR1 LNHDA, CDR2 SQIVND (reference sequence). CDR3 length: 21 residues. Trimming took off 3 bases at V and 0 bases at J, with 27 bases between the two ends. The CDR3 loop reads CASSIRGNSRGPSIAKNIQYF. The CDR3 nucleotides read TGTGCCAGTAGTATCAGGGGAAACAGCCGAGGCCCTTCTATAGCCAAAAACATTCAGTACTTC. Looking up the rest from reference TRBV19 and TRBJ2-4 gives the full variable domain: DGGITQSPKYLFRKEGQNVTLSCEQNLNHDAMYWYRQDPGQGLRLIYYSQIVNDFQKGDIAEGYSVSREKKESFPLTVTSAQKNPTAFYLCASSIRGNSRGPSIAKNIQYFGAGTRLSVL.

This rearrangement joins TRBV29-1 to TRBJ2-2, with 8 bases matching TRBD1. V trimming: 5 bases; J trimming: 0 bases; junction bases outside the gene matches: 11. The germline gives CDR1 SQVTM, CDR2 ANQGSEA. The CDR3 extends over 17 amino acids. For the CDR3, the DNA is TGCAGCGTTCGAGCGTCCAGGGGGCAAGCGAACACCGGGGAGCTGTTTTTT. Translating it yields CSVRASRGQANTGELFF.

Here the CDR3 DNA reads TGTGCCAGCAGCGACAGGGGGATCACAGATACGCAGTATTTT. Translation: CASSDRGITDTQYF. This chain links TRBV11-2 with TRBJ2-3, with 9 bases fitting TRBD1. Germline loops: CDR1 SGHAT, CDR2 FQNNGV. V lost 5 bases to trimming and J lost 2 bases; unmatched junction nucleotides: 2. This CDR3 contains 14 residues.

The chain links TRBV6-6 to TRBJ1-2, with a weak D call TRBD1 (5 bases). The V gene's germline CDR1 is MNHNY and CDR2 SVGAGI (reference sequence). Trimming cost V 2 bases and J 0 bases, with 10 bases left between them. The CDR3 covers 15 residues. Here the CDR3 reads CASSYQGGANYGYTF. CDR3 nucleotide sequence: TGTGCCAGCAGTTACCAGGGCGGCGCTAACTATGGCTACACCTTC.